This passage covers 17 T cell receptor beta chains from one sample sequenced in a study of graft-versus-host responses after intestinal transplantation (dated by TCRdb to the early 2020s). Receptor libraries were prepared by the immunoSEQ multiplex PCR assay. TCRdb retrieved this table from immuneACCESS and kept in-frame rearrangements only. Not all clones are present; in checked studies, unresolved V genes account for under half, and no reason is known for the remainder. For this sample the table gives more than 50,000 clones, of which about 90% were detected only once. The top ten hold less than 6% of the sample. The material sequenced was PBMCs, taken 650 to 670 days after intestinal transplant. All receptors derive from a human patient who received an intestinal transplant, so some T cells may come from the graft donor.

The chain carries TRBV19 and TRBJ1-5, with D possibly matching TRBD1 (6 bases). Germline CDR1 reads LNHDA; CDR2 reads SQIVND (reference sequence). V shed 10 bases and J shed 3 bases, with 13 bases lying between them. The CDR3 sequence is 13 residues long. The chain's CDR3 is CATMDRVNQPQHF. CDR3 DNA: TGTGCCACTATGGACAGAGTCAATCAGCCCCAGCATTTT.

The gene calls are TRBV9 and TRBJ2-5; the match to TRBD2 covers 12 bases. Germline loops: CDR1 SGDLS, CDR2 YYNGEE. This CDR3 is 14 amino acids long. V gave up 2 bases and J gave up 9 bases; unmatched junction bases: 5. The DNA for the CDR3 is TGTGCCAGCAGCGTGAAACTAGCGGGGGGACCCCAGTACTTC. Its translation: CASSVKLAGGPQYF.

DNA for the CDR3: TGTGCCAGCAGCCGAATGGAGGGGGCCGGCACAGATACGCAGTATTTT. Residues: CASSRMEGAGTDTQYF. The J gene is TRBJ2-3, the V gene TRBV5-5, with TRBD1 as a possible D gene (7 bases). The CDR3 length is 16 residues. Germline lookup yields CDR1 SGHKS and CDR2 YYEKEE (reference sequence). With 4 bases removed from V and 1 base from J, the gap between germline ends came to 16 bases.

This chain links TRBV6-6 with TRBJ1-1, with D perhaps matching TRBD1 (5 bases). There are 16 residues in the CDR3. Germline V gene data show CDR1 as MNHNY and CDR2 as SVGAGI (reference sequence). The V gene lost 2 bases and the J gene lost 6 bases, with 19 bases spanning the gap. DNA for the CDR3: TGTGCCAGCAGTTACCATCACCGGGACCGGGTAGCTGAAGCTTTCTTT. Translated, it gives CASSYHHRDRVAEAFF.

The chain carries TRBV4-2 and TRBJ2-7; tentatively, D is TRBD1 or TRBD2 (6 bases each). Trimming cost V 0 bases and J 7 bases, with 19 bases left between them. Per the germline V gene, CDR1 is LGHNA and CDR2 is YNFKEQ. This CDR3 is 16 amino acids long. DNA for the CDR3: TGTGCCAGCAGCCAAGATCACGGTACTGGGGGGCAAGAGCAGTACTTC. Protein sequence: CASSQDHGTGGQEQYF.

V gene TRBV19 combines with J gene TRBJ1-3, with TRBD1 matching 8 bases. Germline V gives CDR1 LNHDA, CDR2 SQIVND (reference sequence). This CDR3 comprises 18 residues. V was clipped by 8 bases and J by 0 bases; unmatched bases: 15. The DNA for the CDR3 is TGTGCCAGTGCGGGACAGGAGTACCAAAAACGCTCTGGAAACACCATATATTTT. The encoded protein is CASAGQEYQKRSGNTIYF.

This rearrangement joins TRBV11-2 to TRBJ2-7, with D tentatively TRBD2 (6 bases). V was pared by 2 bases and J by 5 bases, with 22 bases between. Germline assignment: CDR1 SGHAT and CDR2 FQNNGV. CDR3 length: 17 amino acids. The CDR3 loop reads CASSLNRGTVRGNEQYF. In nucleotides, the CDR3 is TGTGCCAGCAGCTTAAATCGAGGGACTGTAAGGGGTAACGAGCAGTACTTC.

This clone was detected once. This rearrangement joins TRBV7-9 to TRBJ1-2; 8 bases map to TRBD1. The length of the CDR3 is 13 residues. V lost 2 bases, J lost 6 bases, and 2 bases stayed unmatched. Germline V gene data show CDR1 as SEHNR and CDR2 as FQNEAQ (reference sequence). The chain's CDR3 is CASSLIQGDGYTF. CDR3 bases: TGTGCCAGCAGCTTAATACAGGGGGATGGCTACACCTTC.

V is TRBV6-4 and J is TRBJ2-3; D perhaps matches TRBD2 (5 bases). The CDR3 length is 16 residues. V was shortened by 2 bases and J by 0 bases, with 12 bases between the two germline ends. CDR1 is MRHNA and CDR2 is SNTAGT in the germline V gene. CDR3 bases: TGTGCCAGCAGTGACGCGCAGACTACTAGCACAGATACGCAGTATTTT. Its translation is CASSDAQTTSTDTQYF.

The J gene is TRBJ2-5, the V gene TRBV14, with no clear D. V was pared by 0 bases and J by 5 bases, with 4 bases between. The length of the CDR3 is 12 residues. Germline CDR1 reads SGHDN; CDR2 reads FVKESK. The CDR3 DNA reads as TGTGCCAGCAGCCAAGATCTGGAGACCCAGTACTTC. Translating gives CASSQDLETQYF.

The chain has TRBV7-9 and TRBJ1-1, with D unclear. The V end lost 7 bases, the J end lost 2 bases, and 5 bases lay between the germline ends. CDR3 size: 11 residues. Per germline, CDR1 SEHNR and CDR2 FQNEAQ (reference sequence). CDR3 sequence (DNA): TGTGCCAGCATTCTAAACACTGAAGCTTTCTTT. Translating it yields CASILNTEAFF.

The chain links TRBV29-1 to TRBJ1-1; D uncertain. The V gene lost 6 bases and the J gene lost 0 bases, with 8 bases spanning the gap. This CDR3 has 12 residues. From germline, CDR1 is SQVTM and CDR2 ANQGSEA. CDR3 residues: CSVGKMNTEAFF. The CDR3 DNA reads TGCAGCGTCGGGAAGATGAACACTGAAGCTTTCTTT.

The V gene is TRBV19, the J gene TRBJ2-1; D gene ambiguous. The germline V gene has CDR1 LNHDA and CDR2 SQIVND (reference sequence). This CDR3 has 17 residues. V was trimmed by 3 bases and J by 0 bases, leaving 15 bases between them. The CDR3 loop is CASSMILPDLSYNEQFF. The CDR3 DNA reads TGTGCCAGTAGTATGATATTGCCCGACCTCTCCTACAATGAGCAGTTCTTC.

V and J are TRBV10-3 and TRBJ1-1; no definite D call. Deletions cut 2 bases from V and 4 bases from J, with 8 bases between. CDR1 and CDR2 (germline): ENHRY, SYGVKD. This CDR3 spans 13 amino acids. CDR3 residues: CAISEKGGTEAFF. The CDR3 DNA reads as TGTGCCATCAGTGAGAAGGGAGGCACTGAAGCTTTCTTT.

The chain has TRBV7-9 and TRBJ1-1; D call uncertain. Germline-derived CDR1 and CDR2 are SEHNR and FQNEAQ (reference sequence). Between the trimmed V and J ends, which lost 3 bases and 11 bases, there was a span of 16 bases. The CDR3 is made up of 13 amino acids. The CDR3 sequence is CASSFDSGPRAFF. CDR3 DNA: TGTGCCAGCAGCTTCGATTCGGGCCCTCGGGCTTTCTTT.

V is TRBV6-5 and J is TRBJ1-2, with 7 bases matching TRBD1. The CDR3 totals 14 residues. The J segment lost 4 bases and the V segment lost 5 bases, leaving 7 bases of the junction unmatched. Germline CDR1 MNHEY, CDR2 SVGAGI. CDR3 bases: TGTGCCAGCAGTGAAGGGGACAGCCTCTATGGCTACACCTTC. Encoded protein: CASSEGDSLYGYTF.

V and J are TRBV11-2 and TRBJ1-1; 8 positions match TRBD1. The junction had 14 bases not matched to a gene; V was cut back by 5 bases and J by 6 bases. Germline lookup yields CDR1 SGHAT and CDR2 FQNNGV. The CDR3 length is 16 residues. For the CDR3, the DNA is TGTGCCAGCAGCCCCTACCAGGACAGGGCAGAGGCTGAAGCTTTCTTT. It yields the protein CASSPYQDRAEAEAFF.